The rows below give T cell receptor beta chains drawn from one sample of a study of blood T cell repertoires in COVID-19. Sequencing used immunoSEQ multiplex PCR; TCRdb keeps in-frame clones, though not all of them. The table has tens of thousands of clones, less than 95% seen once. Material for sequencing was peripheral blood. Receptors originate from a man in his sixties or seventies with acute or convalescent COVID-19. The CDR3 runs from the conserved cysteine through the conserved F or W. D genes are given only for firm matches. Only part of the rows carry a size: once, few, many, or a class if the clone is expanded.

j_call	v_call	clone_size	d_call	cdr3_aa	cdr3_nt
TRBJ2-7	TRBV3-1/TRBV3-2	.	TRBD2	CASSQTSSGVRVYEQYF	TGTGCCAGCAGCCAAACGTCTAGCGGGGTGCGGGTCTACGAGCAGTACTTC
TRBJ1-3	TRBV5-1	.	.	CASSLVVGATGNTIYF	TGCGCCAGCAGCTTGGTAGTAGGGGCCACAGGAAACACCATATATTTT
TRBJ2-7	TRBV6-2/TRBV6-3	.	.	CASSPTGIPFEQYF	TGTGCCAGCAGTCCCACCGGGATCCCCTTCGAGCAGTACTTC
TRBJ1-6	TRBV28	.	TRBD1	CASSTVQGASSPLHF	TGTGCCAGCAGCACCGTCCAGGGGGCAAGTTCACCCCTCCACTTT
TRBJ2-1	TRBV24-1	.	.	CATSQGREKQFF	TGTGCCACCAGCCAAGGCCGGGAGAAACAGTTCTTC
TRBJ1-5	TRBV19	.	.	CASTRTAGGVGNQPQHF	TGTGCCAGTACTAGAACAGCGGGGGGGGTGGGCAATCAGCCCCAGCATTTT
TRBJ2-3	TRBV5-1	.	.	CASSLALRGSTDTQYF	TGCGCCAGCAGCTTGGCCCTTCGGGGGAGCACAGATACGCAGTATTTT
TRBJ1-4	TRBV19	.	.	CATNPGFNEKLFF	TGTGCCACCAACCCGGGGTTCAATGAAAAACTGTTTTTT
TRBJ1-2	TRBV28	.	.	CASSYRVDYGYTF	TGTGCCAGCAGTTACAGGGTTGACTATGGCTACACCTTC
TRBJ2-7	TRBV6-5	.	TRBD1	CASSYTGQGGSEQYF	TGTGCCAGCAGTTATACAGGACAGGGTGGGAGCGAGCAGTACTTC
TRBJ2-7	TRBV7-2	.	TRBD1	CASSSDRSYEQYF	TGTGCCAGCAGCTCGGACAGGAGCTACGAGCAGTACTTC
TRBJ2-2	TRBV12-5	once	.	CASGLHYTGELFF	TGTGCTAGTGGCCTCCACTACACCGGGGAGCTGTTTTTT
TRBJ2-2	TRBV6-5	.	TRBD2	CASNSGKNTGELFF	TGTGCCAGCAATAGCGGGAAGAACACCGGGGAGCTGTTTTTT
TRBJ2-7	TRBV6-2/TRBV6-3	.	.	CASSYSPGASYEQYF	TGTGCCAGCAGTTACTCCCCGGGAGCCTCCTACGAGCAGTACTTC
TRBJ1-5	TRBV7-2	.	.	CASSLYHTNQPQHF	TGTGCCAGCAGCTTATACCATACTAATCAGCCCCAGCATTTT
TRBJ1-5	TRBV4-3	.	.	CASSQDHRVYSNQPQHF	TGCGCCAGCAGCCAAGATCACCGGGTCTATAGCAATCAGCCCCAGCATTTT